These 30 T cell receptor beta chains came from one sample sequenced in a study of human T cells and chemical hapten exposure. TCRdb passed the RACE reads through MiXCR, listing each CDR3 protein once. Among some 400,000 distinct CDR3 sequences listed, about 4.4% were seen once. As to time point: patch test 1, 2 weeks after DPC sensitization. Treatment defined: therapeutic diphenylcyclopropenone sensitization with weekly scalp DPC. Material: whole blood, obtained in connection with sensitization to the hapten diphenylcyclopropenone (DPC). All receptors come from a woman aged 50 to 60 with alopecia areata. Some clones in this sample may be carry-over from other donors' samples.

The CDR3 DNA sequence: TGTGCCAGCAAGACCGGGACAGGGAATTCACCCCTCCACTTT. Its protein product is CASKTGTGNSPLHF. The chain recombines TRBV6-2 or TRBV6-3 with TRBJ1-6; 9 bases align to TRBD1. The V gene's germline CDR1 is MNHEY and CDR2 SVGEGT. After removal of 7 bases from V and 7 bases from J, the junction contained 5 bases not matched to a gene. The CDR3 has 14 amino acids.

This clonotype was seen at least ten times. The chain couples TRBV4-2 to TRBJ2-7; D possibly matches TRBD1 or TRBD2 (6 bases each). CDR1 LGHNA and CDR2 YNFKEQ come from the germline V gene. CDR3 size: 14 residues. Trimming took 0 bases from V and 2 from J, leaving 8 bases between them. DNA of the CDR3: TGTGCCAGCAGCCAAGAGGAGGGGGCCTACGAGCAGTACTTC. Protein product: CASSQEEGAYEQYF.

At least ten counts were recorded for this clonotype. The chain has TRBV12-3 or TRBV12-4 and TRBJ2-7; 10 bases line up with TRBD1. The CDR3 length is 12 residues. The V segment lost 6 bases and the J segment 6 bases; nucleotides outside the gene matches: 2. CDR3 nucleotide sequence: TGTGCCAGCAGGGGGACAGGGGTCGAGCAGTACTTC. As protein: CASRGTGVEQYF.

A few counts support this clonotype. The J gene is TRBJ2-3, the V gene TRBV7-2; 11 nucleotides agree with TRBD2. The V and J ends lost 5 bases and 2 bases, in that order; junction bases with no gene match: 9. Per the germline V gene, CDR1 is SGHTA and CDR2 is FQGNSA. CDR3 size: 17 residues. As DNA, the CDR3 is TGTGCCAGCAGCCCAGGGACTAGCGGAGATTACACAGATACGCAGTATTTT. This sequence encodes CASSPGTSGDYTDTQYF.

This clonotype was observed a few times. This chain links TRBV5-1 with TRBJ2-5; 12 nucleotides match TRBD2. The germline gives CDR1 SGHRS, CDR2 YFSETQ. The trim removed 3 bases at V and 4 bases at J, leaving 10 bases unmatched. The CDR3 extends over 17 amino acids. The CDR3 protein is CASSSSPPLAGGETQYF. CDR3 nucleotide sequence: TGCGCCAGCAGCTCGAGCCCCCCACTAGCGGGGGGAGAGACCCAGTACTTC.

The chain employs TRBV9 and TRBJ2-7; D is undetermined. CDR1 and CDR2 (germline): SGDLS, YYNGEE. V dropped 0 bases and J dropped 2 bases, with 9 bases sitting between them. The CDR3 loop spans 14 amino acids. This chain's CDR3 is CASSVGIGPYEQYF. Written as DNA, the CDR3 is TGTGCCAGCAGCGTAGGAATCGGGCCCTACGAGCAGTACTTC.

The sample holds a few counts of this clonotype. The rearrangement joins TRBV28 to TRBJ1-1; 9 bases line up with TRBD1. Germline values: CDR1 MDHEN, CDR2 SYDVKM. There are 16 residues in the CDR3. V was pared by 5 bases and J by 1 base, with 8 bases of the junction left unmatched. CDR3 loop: CASSPGTGKGNTEAFF. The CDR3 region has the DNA TGTGCCAGCAGTCCCGGGACAGGGAAGGGGAACACTGAAGCTTTCTTT.

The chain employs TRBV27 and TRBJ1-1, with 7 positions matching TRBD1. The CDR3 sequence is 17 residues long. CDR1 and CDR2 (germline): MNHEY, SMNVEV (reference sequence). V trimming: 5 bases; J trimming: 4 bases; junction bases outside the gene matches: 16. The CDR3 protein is CASSPPRDMGQSTEAFF. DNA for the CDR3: TGTGCCAGCAGTCCCCCCCGGGACATGGGACAGAGCACTGAAGCTTTCTTT.

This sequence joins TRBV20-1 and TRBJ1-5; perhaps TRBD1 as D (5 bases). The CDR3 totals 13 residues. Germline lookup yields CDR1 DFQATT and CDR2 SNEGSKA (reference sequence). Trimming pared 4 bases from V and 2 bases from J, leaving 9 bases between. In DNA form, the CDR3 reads TGCAGTGCTATAAGAGGGGGCAATCAGCCCCAGCATTTT. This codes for CSAIRGGNQPQHF.

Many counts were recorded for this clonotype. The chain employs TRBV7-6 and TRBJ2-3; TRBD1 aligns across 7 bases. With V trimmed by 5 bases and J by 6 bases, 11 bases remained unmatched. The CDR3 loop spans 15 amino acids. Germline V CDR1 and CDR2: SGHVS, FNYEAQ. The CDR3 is CASSPPVTGADTQYF. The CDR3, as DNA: TGTGCCAGCAGCCCCCCGGTCACAGGGGCCGATACGCAGTATTTT.

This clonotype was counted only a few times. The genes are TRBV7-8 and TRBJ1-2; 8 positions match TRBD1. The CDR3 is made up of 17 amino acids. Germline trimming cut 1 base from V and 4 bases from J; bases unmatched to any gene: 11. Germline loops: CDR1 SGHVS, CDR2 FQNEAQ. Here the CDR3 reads CASSLDPGGQLSYGYTF. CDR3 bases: TGTGCCAGCAGCTTAGACCCAGGGGGCCAGTTGAGCTATGGCTACACCTTC.

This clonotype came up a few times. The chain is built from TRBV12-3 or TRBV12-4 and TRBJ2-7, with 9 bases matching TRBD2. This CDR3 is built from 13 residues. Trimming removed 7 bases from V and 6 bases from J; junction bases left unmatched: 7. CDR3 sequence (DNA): TGTGCCAGCAAGGTGATAGCGGGAGCCGAGCAGTACTTC. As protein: CASKVIAGAEQYF.

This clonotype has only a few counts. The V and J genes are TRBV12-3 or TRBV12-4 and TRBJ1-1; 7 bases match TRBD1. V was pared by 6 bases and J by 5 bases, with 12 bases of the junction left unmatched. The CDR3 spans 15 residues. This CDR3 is CASSDPYNRGTEAFF. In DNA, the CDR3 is TGTGCCAGCAGCGACCCCTATAACAGGGGTACTGAAGCTTTCTTT.

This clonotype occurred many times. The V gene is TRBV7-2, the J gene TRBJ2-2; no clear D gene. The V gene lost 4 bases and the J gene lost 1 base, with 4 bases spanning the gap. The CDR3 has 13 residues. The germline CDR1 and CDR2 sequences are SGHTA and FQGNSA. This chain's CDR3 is CASSSLNTGELFF. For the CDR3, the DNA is TGTGCCAGCAGCTCTTTGAACACCGGGGAGCTGTTTTTT.

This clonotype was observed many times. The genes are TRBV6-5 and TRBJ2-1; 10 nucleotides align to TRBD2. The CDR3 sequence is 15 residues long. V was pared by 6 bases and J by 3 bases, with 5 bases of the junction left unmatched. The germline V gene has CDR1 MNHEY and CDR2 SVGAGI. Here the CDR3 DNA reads TGTGCCAGCAGCAGAAGCGGGGGGGTCTACAATGAGCAGTTCTTC. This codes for CASSRSGGVYNEQFF.

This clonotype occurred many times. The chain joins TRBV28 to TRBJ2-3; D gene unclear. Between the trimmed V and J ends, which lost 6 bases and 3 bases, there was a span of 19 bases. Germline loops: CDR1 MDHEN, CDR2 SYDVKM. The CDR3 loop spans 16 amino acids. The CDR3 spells CASSLPPRFRTDTQYF. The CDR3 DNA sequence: TGTGCCAGCAGCCTACCCCCCAGGTTCAGGACAGATACGCAGTATTTT.

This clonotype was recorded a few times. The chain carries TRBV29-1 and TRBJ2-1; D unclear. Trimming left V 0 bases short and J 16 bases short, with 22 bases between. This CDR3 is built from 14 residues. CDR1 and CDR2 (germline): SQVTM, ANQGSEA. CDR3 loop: CSVEDGHGPSCRFF. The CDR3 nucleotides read TGCAGCGTTGAAGACGGTCACGGACCCTCTTGTCGATTCTTC.

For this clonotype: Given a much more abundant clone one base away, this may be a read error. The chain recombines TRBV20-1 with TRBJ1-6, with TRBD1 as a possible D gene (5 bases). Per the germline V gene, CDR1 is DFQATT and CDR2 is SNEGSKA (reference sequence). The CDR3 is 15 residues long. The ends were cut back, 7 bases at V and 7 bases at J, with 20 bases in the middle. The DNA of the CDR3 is TGCAGTGGCGAGCCTACGGGGGGTTGGAATTCACCCCTCCACTTT. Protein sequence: CSGEPTGGWNSPLHF.

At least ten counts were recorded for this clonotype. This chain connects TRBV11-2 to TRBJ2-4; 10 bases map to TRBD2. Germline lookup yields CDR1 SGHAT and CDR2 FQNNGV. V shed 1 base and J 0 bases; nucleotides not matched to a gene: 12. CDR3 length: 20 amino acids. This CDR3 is CASSLVGPSGGHLAKNIQYF. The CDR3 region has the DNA TGTGCCAGCAGCTTAGTGGGGCCTAGCGGGGGCCATCTAGCCAAAAACATTCAGTACTTC.

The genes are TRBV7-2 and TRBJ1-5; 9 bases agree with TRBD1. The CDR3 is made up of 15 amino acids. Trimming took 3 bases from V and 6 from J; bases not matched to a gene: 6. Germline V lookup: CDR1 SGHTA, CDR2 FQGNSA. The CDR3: CASSLAGTGIQPQHF. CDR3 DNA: TGTGCCAGCAGCTTGGCCGGGACAGGGATTCAGCCCCAGCATTTT. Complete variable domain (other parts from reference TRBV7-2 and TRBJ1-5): GAGVSQSPSNKVTEKGKDVELRCDPISGHTALYWYRQSLGQGLEFLIYFQGNSAPDKSGLPSDRFSAERTGGSVSTLTIQRTQQEDSAVYLCASSLAGTGIQPQHFGDGTRLSIL.

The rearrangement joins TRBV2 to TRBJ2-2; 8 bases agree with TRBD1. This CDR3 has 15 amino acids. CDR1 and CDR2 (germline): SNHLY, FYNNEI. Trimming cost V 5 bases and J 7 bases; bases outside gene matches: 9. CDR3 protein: CASSLTGVRDGELFF. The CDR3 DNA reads TGTGCCAGCAGTTTGACAGGGGTGAGGGACGGGGAGCTGTTTTTT.

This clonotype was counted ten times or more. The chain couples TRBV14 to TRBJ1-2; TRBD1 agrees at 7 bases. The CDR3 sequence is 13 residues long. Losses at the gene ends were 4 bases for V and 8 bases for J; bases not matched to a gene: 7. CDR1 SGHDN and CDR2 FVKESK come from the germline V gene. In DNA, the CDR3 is TGTGCCAGCAGCCCCCGACAGGGAGAGGGCTACACCTTC. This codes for CASSPRQGEGYTF.

CDR3 nucleotide sequence: TGTGCCAGCAGCGTACGACAGGGGGCGGCCACTGAAGCTTTCTTT. The encoded protein is CASSVRQGAATEAFF. The V gene is TRBV21-1, the J gene TRBJ1-1; the table's D call, TRBD1, has no DNA check behind it. TRBV21-1 is assigned pseudogene status. This CDR3 region has 15 residues.

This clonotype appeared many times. Here the CDR3 reads CASSLKAPLKVAMNTEAFF. CDR3 DNA: TGTGCCAGCAGTCTCAAAGCCCCCCTCAAGGTTGCCATGAACACTGAAGCTTTCTTT. V gene TRBV12-3 or TRBV12-4 combines with J gene TRBJ1-1, with unresolved D. The ends were cut back, 5 bases at V and 0 bases at J, with 25 bases in the middle. The CDR3 has 19 amino acids.

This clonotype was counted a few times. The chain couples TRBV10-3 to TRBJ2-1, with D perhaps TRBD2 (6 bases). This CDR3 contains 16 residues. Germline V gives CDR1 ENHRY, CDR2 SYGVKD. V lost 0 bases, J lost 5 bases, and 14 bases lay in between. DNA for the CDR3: TGTGCCATCAGTGAGTCCGGACTACTGGTCCACAATGAGCAGTTCTTC. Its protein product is CAISESGLLVHNEQFF.

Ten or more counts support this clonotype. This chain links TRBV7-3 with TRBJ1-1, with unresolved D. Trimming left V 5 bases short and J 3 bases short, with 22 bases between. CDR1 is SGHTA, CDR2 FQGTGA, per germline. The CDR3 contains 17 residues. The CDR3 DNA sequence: TGTGCCAGCAGCCTAGAACCGGGCGGCCGCGGACACACTGAAGCTTTCTTT. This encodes CASSLEPGGRGHTEAFF.

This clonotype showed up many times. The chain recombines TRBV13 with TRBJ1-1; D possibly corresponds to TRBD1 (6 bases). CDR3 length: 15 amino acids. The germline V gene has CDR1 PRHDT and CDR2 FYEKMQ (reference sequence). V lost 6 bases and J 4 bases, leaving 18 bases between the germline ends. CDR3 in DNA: TGTGCCAGCAGTTATAATGCTGGAGGGGGCACTGAAGCTTTCTTT. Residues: CASSYNAGGGTEAFF.

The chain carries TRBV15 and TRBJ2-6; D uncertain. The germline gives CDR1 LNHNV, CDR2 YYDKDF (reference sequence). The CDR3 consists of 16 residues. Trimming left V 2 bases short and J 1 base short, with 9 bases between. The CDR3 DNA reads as TGTGCCACCAGCAGAAGTTTCCATTCTGGGGCCAACGTCCTGACTTTC. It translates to CATSRSFHSGANVLTF.

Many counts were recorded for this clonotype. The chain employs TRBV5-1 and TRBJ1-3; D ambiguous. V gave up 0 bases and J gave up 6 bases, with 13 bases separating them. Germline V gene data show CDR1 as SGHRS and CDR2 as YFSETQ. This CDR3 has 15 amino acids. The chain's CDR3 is CASSLEARAQNTIYF. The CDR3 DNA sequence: TGCGCCAGCAGCTTGGAGGCCCGAGCCCAAAACACCATATATTTT.

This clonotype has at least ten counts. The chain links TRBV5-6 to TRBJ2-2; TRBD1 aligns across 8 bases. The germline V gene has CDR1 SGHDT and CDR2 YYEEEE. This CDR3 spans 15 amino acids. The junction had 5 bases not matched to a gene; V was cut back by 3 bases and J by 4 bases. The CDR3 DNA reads TGTGCCAGCAGCTCTATCGGACAGGGCACCGGGGAGCTGTTTTTT. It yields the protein CASSSIGQGTGELFF.